The TCR beta chain under discussion was sequenced for a study of blood T cell repertoires in COVID-19. Study in general: From the United States, Italy and Spain came samples of acute and convalescent COVID-19.

J was trimmed by 3 bases and V by 7 bases; bases with no gene match: 9. This CDR3 is 15 amino acids long. Germline V gene lookup returns CDR1 MNHEY and CDR2 SMNVEV (reference sequence). In the authors' workflow: Using reference gene primer amplification, nucleated cell counts were estimated. Profiling relied on immunoSEQ multiplex PCR, and the TCRdb table lists in-frame clones only, not all of them. That table supplies the V and J calls and clone size; D and trimming were determined from the DNA. Seen here are approximately 320,000 clones, 65% to 90% observed once, and the top ten hold around 7.8%. The chain is built from TRBV27 and TRBJ1-1; TRBD1 matches 9 bases. The sequence was collected from a human donor in a cohort sampled during active COVID-19. The sequencing input was peripheral blood. The CDR3 is CASTKAGTGYTEAFF. The CDR3 DNA is TGTGCCAGCACCAAGGCCGGGACAGGGTACACTGAAGCTTTCTTT.